A selection of T cell receptor beta chains follows, all from one sample in a study of blood T cell repertoires in COVID-19. Repertoires were generated with immunoSEQ multiplex PCR, while TCRdb's copy carries only in-frame clones and drops some. This sample carries approximately 34,000 clones, around 86% of them seen once, and the ten largest clones take more than 12%. The sample was peripheral blood. These receptors originate from a man in his 60s with active COVID-19. The CDR3 runs from the conserved cysteine through the conserved F or W. The D gene is left open where the match is weak. Clone size appears in some rows only: once, few, many, or a class for an expanded clone.

V: TRBV5-8; size: few; D: .; J: TRBJ2-2; CDR3: CASSPVRAGELFF; DNA: TGTGCCAGCAGCCCAGTACGTGCCGGGGAGCTGTTTTTT
V: TRBV7-9; size: .; D: TRBD2; J: TRBJ2-5; CDR3: CASVGGGGETQYF; DNA: TGTGCCAGCGTAGGCGGGGGAGGGGAGACCCAGTACTTC
V: TRBV19; size: .; D: .; J: TRBJ2-1; CDR3: CASSIRVRAGKTYNEQFF; DNA: TGTGCCAGTAGTATTCGGGTGAGGGCGGGGAAAACATACAATGAGCAGTTCTTC
V: TRBV4-2; size: .; D: .; J: TRBJ2-2; CDR3: CASSQDWGDTGELFF; DNA: TGTGCCAGCAGCCAAGATTGGGGGGACACCGGGGAGCTGTTTTTT
V: TRBV6-5; size: .; D: .; J: TRBJ2-5; CDR3: CASSYSSSRETQYF; DNA: TGTGCCAGCAGTTACTCGAGTAGCAGAGAGACCCAGTACTTC
V: TRBV20-1; size: .; D: TRBD1; J: TRBJ1-5; CDR3: CSASRGGGAGQPQHF; DNA: TGCAGTGCTAGTCGTGGAGGGGGCGCGGGTCAGCCCCAGCATTTT
V: TRBV19; size: few; D: .; J: TRBJ2-2; CDR3: CASSPPGPGELFF; DNA: TGTGCCAGTAGCCCCCCGGGTCCCGGGGAGCTGTTTTTT
V: TRBV4-1; size: .; D: TRBD1; J: TRBJ2-7; CDR3: CASSQEPGTGGSYEQYF; DNA: TGCGCCAGCAGCCAAGAGCCCGGGACAGGGGGTTCCTACGAGCAGTACTTC
V: TRBV7-2; size: .; D: TRBD1; J: TRBJ2-2; CDR3: CASRPGQYTGELFF; DNA: TGTGCCAGCAGACCGGGACAGTACACCGGGGAGCTGTTTTTT
V: TRBV7-9; size: .; D: .; J: TRBJ1-1; CDR3: CASSLGQVNTEAFF; DNA: TGTGCCAGCAGCTTAGGACAGGTGAACACTGAAGCTTTCTTT
V: TRBV6-5; size: .; D: TRBD1; J: TRBJ2-7; CDR3: CASSYSTGEKSYEQYF; DNA: TGTGCCAGCAGTTACTCGACAGGGGAAAAATCCTACGAGCAGTACTTC
V: TRBV4-1; size: .; D: .; J: TRBJ2-1; CDR3: CASSQTRQAGTYNEQFF; DNA: TGCGCCAGCAGCCAGACAAGACAAGCGGGTACCTACAATGAGCAGTTCTTC
V: TRBV19; size: once; D: TRBD2; J: TRBJ2-1; CDR3: CASRELAGVRNEQFF; DNA: TGTGCCAGCCGGGAACTAGCGGGAGTTCGCAATGAGCAGTTCTTC
V: TRBV7-2; size: .; D: .; J: TRBJ2-1; CDR3: CASSSPAGASSYNEQFF; DNA: TGTGCCAGCAGCTCCCCTGCGGGGGCCAGCTCCTACAATGAGCAGTTCTTC
V: TRBV5-6; size: .; D: .; J: TRBJ1-2; CDR3: CASSPPFEPGYTF; DNA: TGTGCCAGCAGCCCTCCATTTGAGCCTGGCTACACCTTC
V: TRBV6-2/TRBV6-3; size: .; D: .; J: TRBJ1-2; CDR3: CASTPLAGTRGYTF; DNA: TGTGCCAGCACCCCCCTGGCCGGGACAAGAGGCTACACCTTC
V: TRBV7-9; size: .; D: TRBD1; J: TRBJ1-3; CDR3: CASSGTGGRGNTIYF; DNA: TGTGCCAGCAGCGGTACAGGGGGCCGTGGAAACACCATATATTTT
V: TRBV3-1/TRBV3-2; size: few; D: .; J: TRBJ2-7; CDR3: CASSQNVGPYEQYF; DNA: TGTGCCAGCAGCCAAAATGTTGGGCCCTACGAGCAGTACTTC
V: TRBV10-3; size: .; D: .; J: TRBJ1-2; CDR3: CAISESDGGYGYTF; DNA: TGTGCCATCAGTGAGTCGGACGGGGGTTATGGCTACACCTTC
V: TRBV7-2; size: .; D: TRBD1; J: TRBJ2-7; CDR3: CASSSTGGYEQYF; DNA: TGTGCCAGCAGCTCGACAGGGGGCTACGAGCAGTACTTC
V: TRBV5-1; size: once; D: TRBD2; J: TRBJ2-3; CDR3: CASSLPTSGGITDTQYF; DNA: TGCGCCAGCAGCTTGCCAACTAGCGGGGGCATCACAGATACGCAGTATTTT
V: TRBV9; size: .; D: .; J: TRBJ2-1; CDR3: CASSIYPGPPGNEQFF; DNA: TGTGCCAGCAGCATCTATCCCGGGCCCCCAGGGAATGAGCAGTTCTTC
V: TRBV29-1; size: .; D: .; J: TRBJ2-1; CDR3: CSAEGGVGNEQFF; DNA: TGCAGCGCCGAGGGGGGGGTCGGGAATGAGCAGTTCTTC
V: TRBV1; size: .; D: .; J: TRBJ2-1; CDR3: CTSSPAPGGPNNEQFF; DNA: TGCACCAGCAGCCCGGCCCCGGGGGGGCCGAACAATGAGCAGTTCTTC
V: TRBV3-1/TRBV3-2; size: .; D: .; J: TRBJ1-2; CDR3: CASSQSEAGYGYTF; DNA: TGTGCCAGCAGCCAATCCGAGGCGGGGTATGGCTACACCTTC
V: TRBV11-1; size: .; D: TRBD2; J: TRBJ2-7; CDR3: CASSLAAGGIYEQYF; DNA: TGTGCCAGCAGCTTAGCAGCGGGAGGAATCTACGAGCAGTACTTC
V: TRBV2; size: .; D: TRBD2; J: TRBJ2-1; CDR3: CASIQTSGNNEQFF; DNA: TGTGCCAGCATCCAGACTAGCGGAAACAATGAGCAGTTCTTC